In its sample, the clone carrying this T cell receptor beta chain was seen many times. Covering alpha and beta chains, TRAV- and TRBV-specific primers were used for the first-strand cDNA. TCR amplification involved 20 PCR cycles with a constant-region primer and V-primer adapter. From the reads, TCRdb called clonotypes with MiXCR, one entry per CDR3 protein. Of 70,000 to 95,000 distinct CDR3 sequences in the sample, about a sixth were seen once. Time point specified: before trial treatment. This CDR3 contains 15 residues. Trimming took off 6 bases at V and 0 bases at J, with 13 bases between the two ends. Germline V gene lookup returns CDR1 SGHVS and CDR2 FQNEAQ. This entry belongs to a study of low-dose radiotherapy and immunotherapy resistance in tumors. Study details: Intravenously given cyclophosphamide 200 mg/m2 followed a two-week schedule that placed each dose one day before radiation and immunotherapy.

Sequencing was performed on PBMCs, taken before treatment. This sequence was found in a male donor with prostate cancer. The genes are TRBV7-8 and TRBJ2-3; D is perhaps TRBD1 or TRBD2 (6 bases each). The CDR3 DNA reads TGTGCCAGCAGGGAGGGGGGCGTAAGCACAGATACGCAGTATTTT. Residues: CASREGGVSTDTQYF.